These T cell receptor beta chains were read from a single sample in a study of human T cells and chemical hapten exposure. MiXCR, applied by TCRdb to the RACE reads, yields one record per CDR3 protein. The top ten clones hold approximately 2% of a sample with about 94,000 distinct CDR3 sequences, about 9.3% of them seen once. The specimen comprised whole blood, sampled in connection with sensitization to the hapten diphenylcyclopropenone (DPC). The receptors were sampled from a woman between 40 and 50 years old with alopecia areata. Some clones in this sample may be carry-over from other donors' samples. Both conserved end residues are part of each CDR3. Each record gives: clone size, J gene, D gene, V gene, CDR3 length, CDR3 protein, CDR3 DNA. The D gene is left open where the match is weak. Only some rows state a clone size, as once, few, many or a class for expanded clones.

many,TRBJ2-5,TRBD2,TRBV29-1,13,CSAAGLDQETQYF,TGCAGCGCTGCCGGACTAGACCAAGAGACCCAGTACTTC
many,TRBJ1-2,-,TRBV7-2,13,CASSLEIQAGYTF,TGTGCCAGCAGCTTAGAAATCCAGGCTGGCTACACCTTC
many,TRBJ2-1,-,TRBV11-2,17,CASSLFGRTISYNEQFF,TGTGCCAGCAGCCTATTCGGACGGACGATATCCTACAATGAGCAGTTCTTC
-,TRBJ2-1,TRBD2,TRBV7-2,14,CASSLGLVVNEQFF,TGTGCCAGCAGCTTGGGACTAGTGGTCAATGAGCAGTTCTTC
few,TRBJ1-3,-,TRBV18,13,CASSPPVLDTIYF,TGTGCCAGCTCACCACCGGTCCTCGACACCATATATTTT
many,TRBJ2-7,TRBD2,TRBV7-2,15,CASSFSGRRGHEQYF,TGTGCCAGCAGCTTTAGCGGGAGGCGGGGCCACGAGCAGTACTTC
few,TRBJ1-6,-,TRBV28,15,CASSSPAIINSPLHF,TGTGCCAGCAGTTCTCCGGCGATTATTAATTCACCCCTCCACTTT
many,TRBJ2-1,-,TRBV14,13,CASSQAVHDEQFF,TGTGCCAGCAGCCAAGCCGTACACGATGAGCAGTTCTTC
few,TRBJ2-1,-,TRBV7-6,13,CASSYQQGNEQFF,TGTGCCAGCAGCTACCAACAGGGAAATGAGCAGTTCTTC
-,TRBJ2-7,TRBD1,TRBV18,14,CASSPGQGINEQYF,TGTGCCAGCTCGCCTGGACAGGGAATAAACGAGCAGTACTTC
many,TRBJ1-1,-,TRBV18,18,CASSKTGPGGDTNTEAFF,TGTGCCAGCTCAAAAACGGGGCCGGGAGGGGATACGAACACTGAAGCTTTCTTT
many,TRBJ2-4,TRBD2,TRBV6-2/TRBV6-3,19,CASSYPLAGGGLTKNIQYF,TGTGCCAGCAGTTACCCACTAGCGGGAGGAGGTCTAACCAAAAACATTCAGTACTTC
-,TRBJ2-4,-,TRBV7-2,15,CASSSVAARRNIQYF,TGTGCCAGCAGCTCCGTGGCCGCCAGACGAAACATTCAGTACTTC
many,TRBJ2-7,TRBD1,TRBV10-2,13,CASSGQGFYEQYF,TGCGCCAGCAGCGGACAGGGTTTCTACGAGCAGTACTTC
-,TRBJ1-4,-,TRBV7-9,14,CASSPRRGGEKLFF,TGTGCCAGCAGCCCCCGAAGAGGGGGAGAAAAACTGTTTTTT
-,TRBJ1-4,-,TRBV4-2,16,CASSQELRSGGEKLFF,TGTGCCAGCAGCCAAGAGCTACGTTCTGGGGGTGAAAAACTGTTTTTT
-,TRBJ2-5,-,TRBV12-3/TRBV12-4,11,CASTDKGTQYF,TGTGCCAGCACTGACAAGGGGACCCAGTACTTC
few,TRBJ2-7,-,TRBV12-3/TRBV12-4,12,CASSTPGPEQYF,TGTGCCAGCAGTACTCCAGGGCCCGAGCAGTACTTC
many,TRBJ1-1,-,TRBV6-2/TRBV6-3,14,CASSLRGGITEAFF,TGTGCCAGCAGTCTCAGGGGAGGAATCACTGAAGCTTTCTTT
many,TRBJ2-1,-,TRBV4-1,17,CASSPKVVGPAINEQFF,TGCGCCAGCAGCCCAAAAGTTGTGGGACCAGCCATCAATGAGCAGTTCTTC
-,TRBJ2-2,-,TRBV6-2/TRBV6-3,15,CASSYARGNTGELFF,TGTGCCAGCAGTTACGCCAGGGGGAACACCGGGGAGCTGTTTTTT
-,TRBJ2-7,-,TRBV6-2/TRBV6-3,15,CASRPLLVGPYEQYF,TGTGCCAGCAGGCCCCTGTTAGTGGGCCCCTACGAGCAGTACTTC